Each of the 16 T cell receptor beta chains below was sequenced from the same sample in a study of post-analysis software for immune sequencing data. The TCR beta cDNA libraries carried unique molecular identifiers. In TCRdb, the PCR reads were re-called with MiXCR into one record per CDR3 protein. The sample yields about 560,000 distinct CDR3 sequences, 44% seen once. Study-wide points: Patients had higher frequencies than controls of roughly 5 TRBV segments, including TRBV5-6, TRBV5-1 and TRBV20-1.

These receptors lack a known antigen. Sequencing was performed on blood. Every receptor here comes from a girl aged 5 to 17 with multiple sclerosis.

This clonotype was seen only a few times. The chain recombines TRBV10-3 with TRBJ2-7; D uncertain. Germline V gene lookup returns CDR1 ENHRY and CDR2 SYGVKD. The ends were cut back, 11 bases at V and 1 base at J, with 12 bases in the middle. This CDR3 spans 12 amino acids. DNA of the CDR3: TGTGCCCACCCGGGCGGATCCTACGAGCAGTACTTC. As protein: CAHPGGSYEQYF.

Only a few counts were recorded for this clonotype. V usage is TRBV5-1 and J usage is TRBJ2-7, with TRBD2 identical over 8 bases. V gave up 0 bases and J gave up 2 bases; unmatched junction bases: 7. The CDR3 loop spans 16 amino acids. Germline V gene data show CDR1 as SGHRS and CDR2 as YFSETQ. The CDR3 sequence is CASSLDGRARAYEQYF. The CDR3 DNA sequence: TGCGCCAGCAGCTTGGACGGGAGGGCTCGGGCCTACGAGCAGTACTTC.

This rearrangement joins TRBV5-1 to TRBJ2-3; D tentatively fits TRBD1 or TRBD2 (5 bases each). Germline CDR1 reads SGHRS; CDR2 reads YFSETQ. The V and J ends lost 0 bases and 1 base respectively, with 21 bases between them. This CDR3 has 19 residues. The CDR3 loop is CASSLGVAGTGAGTDTQYF. As DNA, the CDR3 is TGCGCCAGCAGCTTGGGAGTCGCGGGCACTGGGGCAGGCACAGATACGCAGTATTTT. The complete variable domain, with remaining parts taken from reference TRBV5-1 and TRBJ2-3, reads KAGVTQTPRYLIKTRGQQVTLSCSPISGHRSVSWYQQTPGQGLQFLFEYFSETQRNKGNFPGRFSGRQFSNSRSEMNVSTLELGDSALYLCASSLGVAGTGAGTDTQYFGPGTRLTVL.

This clonotype has only a few counts. The chain uses TRBV5-1 and TRBJ1-1; D unresolved. CDR3 size: 15 residues. The germline gives CDR1 SGHRS, CDR2 YFSETQ. V was pared by 4 bases and J by 2 bases, with 15 bases between. CDR3 sequence reads: CASSPRPGTNTEAFF. The CDR3 bases are TGCGCCAGCAGCCCCCGCCCGGGCACCAACACTGAAGCTTTCTTT.

The rearrangement links TRBV3-1 to TRBJ2-7; 9 positions match TRBD2. The V segment lost 4 bases and the J segment 6 bases; nucleotides outside the gene matches: 7. The CDR3 length is 14 residues. Germline V lookup: CDR1 LGHDT, CDR2 YNNKEL (reference sequence). The CDR3 DNA is TGTGCCAGCAGCCTTGTAGCGGGGGAGGCCGAGCAGTACTTC. It encodes CASSLVAGEAEQYF.

The rearrangement joins TRBV7-2 to TRBJ2-5; tentatively, D is TRBD2 (6 bases). The V and J ends lost 3 bases and 7 bases respectively, with 15 bases between them. Germline V gene sequence: CDR1 SGHTA, CDR2 FQGNSA. The CDR3 contains 14 residues. CDR3 in amino acids: CASSLGGPEGTQYF. Written as DNA, the CDR3 is TGTGCCAGCAGCTTGGGGGGACCGGAGGGGACCCAGTACTTC.

This clonotype was counted a few times. This chain's CDR3 is CSVAIGTEHNEQFF. Here the CDR3 DNA reads TGCAGCGTTGCAATCGGGACAGAGCACAATGAGCAGTTCTTC. The V gene is TRBV29-1, the J gene TRBJ2-1; 7 bases are a match to TRBD1. Trimming cost V 4 bases and J 5 bases; bases outside gene matches: 8. This CDR3 region has 14 residues. The germline V gene has CDR1 SQVTM and CDR2 ANQGSEA.

Notes on this clonotype: This may come from a read error, since a much larger clone is one base off. CDR3 residues: CASRDSADPNEQFF. The CDR3, as DNA: TGTGCCAGCAGAGATTCGGCCGATCCCAATGAGCAGTTCTTC. The chain uses TRBV3-1 and TRBJ2-1; D uncertain. Trimming stripped 6 bases from V and 6 bases from J, with 15 bases between. Germline assignment: CDR1 LGHDT and CDR2 YNNKEL (reference sequence). The CDR3 loop spans 14 amino acids.

The chain is built from TRBV20-1 and TRBJ1-4; D unclear. This CDR3 is built from 18 residues. V lost 1 base to trimming and J lost 2 bases, with 20 bases between them. Germline loops: CDR1 DFQATT, CDR2 SNEGSKA (reference sequence). CDR3 region: CSARARGFSATTNEKLFF. The CDR3 DNA is TGCAGTGCTAGAGCTCGCGGATTTTCAGCAACTACTAATGAAAAACTGTTTTTT.

The chain carries TRBV27 and TRBJ2-3; D perhaps matches TRBD1 (6 bases). The V end lost 5 bases, the J end lost 1 base, and 16 bases lay between the germline ends. CDR3 length equals 16 residues. CDR1 is MNHEY and CDR2 is SMNVEV in the germline V gene (reference sequence). CDR3: CASSQYLGQGTDTQYF. In DNA form, the CDR3 reads TGTGCCAGCAGTCAGTATCTGGGACAAGGCACAGATACGCAGTATTTT.

With respect to this clonotype: Likely a read error: the CDR3 ends without its conserved phenylalanine or tryptophan. The CDR3 nucleotides read TGTGCCAGCAGACCTACAGGGGGCGTGAATCAGCCCCAGCATTGT. Protein product: CASRPTGGVNQPQHC. This rearrangement joins TRBV12-3 or TRBV12-4 to TRBJ1-5; 9 bases align to TRBD1. This CDR3 is built from 15 residues. After removal of 6 bases from V and 4 bases from J, the junction contained 7 bases not matched to a gene.

This clonotype was seen only once. The chain recombines TRBV4-1 with TRBJ2-5; 7 bases line up with TRBD2. The germline V gene has CDR1 MGHRA and CDR2 YSYEKL. The CDR3 runs to 15 residues. V gave up 0 bases and J gave up 5 bases; unmatched junction bases: 6. This CDR3 reads CASSQDETSVETQYF. The CDR3 nucleotides are TGCGCCAGCAGCCAAGATGAAACTAGCGTGGAGACCCAGTACTTC.

V and J are TRBV5-6 and TRBJ2-7; possibly TRBD1 for D (5 bases). Germline assignment: CDR1 SGHDT and CDR2 YYEEEE. The CDR3 is 20 residues long. V dropped 4 bases and J dropped 3 bases, with 32 bases sitting between them. The CDR3 loop reads CASSPRQPSTLYRRFYEQYF. CDR3 DNA sequence: TGTGCCAGCAGCCCTAGACAGCCGTCGACTCTTTATCGCAGGTTCTACGAGCAGTACTTC. The variable domain in full, with the rest retrieved from reference TRBV5-6 and TRBJ2-7, is DAGVTQSPTHLIKTRGQQVTLRCSPKSGHDTVSWYQQALGQGPQFIFQYYEEEERQRGNFPDRFSGHQFPNYSSELNVNALLLGDSALYLCASSPRQPSTLYRRFYEQYFGPGTRLTVT.

This clonotype was detected a few times. The rearrangement links TRBV21-1 to TRBJ2-7; the D call of TRBD2 is as the table states it, not checked on the DNA. TRBV21-1 is a pseudogene locus. The length of the CDR3 is 14 residues. CDR3 residues: CASSKEEGSYEQYF. In DNA, the CDR3 is TGTGCCAGCAGCAAAGAGGAGGGTTCCTACGAGCAGTACTTC.

V and J are TRBV4-1 and TRBJ2-5; TRBD2 might be the D (6 bases). The ends were cut back, 2 bases at V and 1 base at J, with 8 bases in the middle. The CDR3 covers 14 residues. From germline, CDR1 is MGHRA and CDR2 YSYEKL. CDR3 protein: CASSQWGVQETQYF. The CDR3 DNA reads TGCGCCAGCAGCCAATGGGGGGTCCAAGAGACCCAGTACTTC.

The chain employs TRBV4-2 and TRBJ1-2; D might be TRBD1 (5 bases). This CDR3 has 15 residues. The V end was cut by 0 bases, the J end by 4 bases, with 12 bases between. The V gene's germline CDR1 is LGHNA and CDR2 YNFKEQ. CDR3 nucleotides: TGTGCCAGCAGCCAAGACCCCGGGACCGGCTATGGCTACACCTTC. Its protein is CASSQDPGTGYGYTF.